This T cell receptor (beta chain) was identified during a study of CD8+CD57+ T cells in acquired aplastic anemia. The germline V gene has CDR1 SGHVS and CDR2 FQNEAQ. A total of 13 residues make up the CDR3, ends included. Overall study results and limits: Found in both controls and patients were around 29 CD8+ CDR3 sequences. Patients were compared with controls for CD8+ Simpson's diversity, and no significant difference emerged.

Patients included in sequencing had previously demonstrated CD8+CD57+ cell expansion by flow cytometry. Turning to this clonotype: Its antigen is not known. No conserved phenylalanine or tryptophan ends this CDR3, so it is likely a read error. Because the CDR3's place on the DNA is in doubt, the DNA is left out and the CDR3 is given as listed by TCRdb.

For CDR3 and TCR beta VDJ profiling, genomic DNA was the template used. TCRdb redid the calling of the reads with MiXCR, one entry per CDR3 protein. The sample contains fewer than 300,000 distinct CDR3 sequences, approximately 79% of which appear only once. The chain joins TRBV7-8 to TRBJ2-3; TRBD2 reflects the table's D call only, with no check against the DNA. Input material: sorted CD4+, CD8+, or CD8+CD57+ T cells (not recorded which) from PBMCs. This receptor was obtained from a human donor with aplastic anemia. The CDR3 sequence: CASSAGTTGIHTL.